This T cell receptor (beta chain) stems from a study of memory CD4+ T cells and cytomegalovirus serostatus. Study at large: Donors were healthy Belgian adults, 10 or so CMV seropositive and fewer than 30 seronegative.

Whole-study findings and limits: Suggested: most of the CMV-linked TCR signature lies in CD4+ memory cells. About two fifths of the roughly 160 known CMV-associated TCRbeta sequences appeared in CD4+ memory.

Details on this clone: The antigen is not known.

The sort gate was single viable CD3+CD4+CD8-CD45RO+ cells for memory CD4+ T cells. Original handling: Out-of-frame sequences were removed, leaving 2 million to 2.5 million distinct TCRbeta sequences. Sequencing used immunoSEQ multiplex PCR; TCRdb keeps in-frame clones, though not all of them. V, J and clone size reflect that table, while D and trimming were determined from the DNA. The repertoire holds about 60,000 clones, with roughly 85% as singletons. Trimming took 2 bases from V and 3 from J, leaving 10 bases between them. The CDR3 extends over 14 amino acids. CDR1 is KGHSH and CDR2 is LQKENI in the germline V gene.

The chain joins TRBV18 to TRBJ1-1, with no clear D. Sequences were obtained from memory CD4+ T cells from blood. The TCR was taken from an adult in good health and CMV-seronegative. Some clones in this sample may be carry-over from other donors' samples. Here the CDR3 DNA reads TGTGCCAGCTCACCAGGACCCGGGGACACTGAAGCTTTCTTT. This sequence encodes CASSPGPGDTEAFF.